Here is one T cell receptor (beta chain) with its context. Its antigen is as yet unknown. This CDR3 is 16 amino acids long. V shed 3 bases, J shed 2 bases, and the junction held 7 bases outside the gene matches. Looked up from germline, CDR1 is GTSNPN and CDR2 is SVGIG (reference sequence). This specimen comes from a study of OX40 agonist ivuxolimab in advanced cancers. Across the study: Patients receiving dose escalation had hepatocellular carcinoma, melanoma, renal cell or head and neck cancer.

Profiling relied on immunoSEQ multiplex PCR, and the TCRdb table lists in-frame clones only, not all of them. The sample lists 20,000 to 25,000 clones, about nine tenths occurring once. Study results and limitations: With doses of 0.1-3.0 mg/kg, partial responders showed among the lowest clonal expansion.

The J gene is TRBJ2-3, the V gene TRBV30, with TRBD2 matching over 11 bases. The sample here was CD4+ or CD8+ T cells sorted from blood, taken in a trial of the OX40 agonist ivuxolimab. The TCR originated in an adult with an advanced solid tumor such as melanoma, head and neck, liver or kidney cancer. This CDR3 is CAWSGRLAGTTDTQYF. DNA for the CDR3: TGTGCCTGGAGCGGCAGACTAGCGGGGACCACAGATACGCAGTATTTT.